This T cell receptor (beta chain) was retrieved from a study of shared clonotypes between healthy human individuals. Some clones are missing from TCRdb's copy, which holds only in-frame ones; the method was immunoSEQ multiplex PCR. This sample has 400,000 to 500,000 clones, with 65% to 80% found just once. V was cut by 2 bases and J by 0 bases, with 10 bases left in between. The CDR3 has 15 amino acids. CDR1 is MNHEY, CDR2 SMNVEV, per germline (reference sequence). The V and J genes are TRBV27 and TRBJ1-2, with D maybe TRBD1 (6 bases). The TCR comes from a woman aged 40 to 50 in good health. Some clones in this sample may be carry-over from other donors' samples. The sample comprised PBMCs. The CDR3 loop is CASSLQGRANYGYTF. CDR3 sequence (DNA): TGTGCCAGCAGTTTACAGGGGCGAGCTAACTATGGCTACACCTTC.